The entry below gives a single T cell receptor beta chain sequence along with its context. The data stem from a study of blood T cell repertoires in COVID-19. At the level of the study: PBMCs, B-cell-depleted T cells, or T cells provided the cDNA or gDNA that made up the material.

Losses at the gene ends were 6 bases for V and 6 bases for J; bases not matched to a gene: 10. In germline, CDR1 is MRHNA, CDR2 SNTAGT. The CDR3 covers 15 residues. In the study's own analysis: Estimates of nucleated cell counts were drawn from the amplification of reference gene primers. Measured with immunoSEQ multiplex PCR; TCRdb has only the in-frame clones, and not every one. V and J calls and clone size are those listed in that table; D and trimming were worked out from the DNA. The sample holds fewer than 350,000 clones, over 75% seen once. The sample comprised peripheral blood. The rearrangement links TRBV6-4 to TRBJ2-1; 8 nucleotides line up with TRBD2. The clonotype comes from a woman in her 30s with COVID-19, enrolled during active disease. CDR3 DNA sequence: TGTGCCAGCAGCCCCCTAGCGGGCCCCTTCAATGAGCAGTTCTTC. Translation gives CASSPLAGPFNEQFF.